There are a few counts of the clone carrying this T cell receptor (beta chain). A library of TCRbeta sequences, prepared with unique molecular identifiers, was generated. TCRdb re-called the PCR reads through MiXCR, storing one row per CDR3 protein. The repertoire holds 500,000 or so distinct CDR3 sequences, with approximately 32% as singletons. This sample is drawn from a study of T-cell reconstitution after alpha-beta-depleted transplantation in children. CDR3 size: 15 residues. Germline V gene data show CDR1 as DFQATT and CDR2 as SNEGSKA (reference sequence). Trimming took off 6 bases at V and 6 bases at J, with 20 bases between the two ends.

The clonotype comes from a human donor who donated a stem cell graft to a child with aplastic anemia. Here the sequenced sample was PBMCs from the stem cell graft donor, taken from the stem cell graft. The chain recombines TRBV20-1 with TRBJ2-2; D tentatively reads TRBD1 or TRBD2 (5 bases each). The CDR3 DNA reads TGCAGTGCACCCGGCCGCAGGGAGTTAGCCGGGGAGCTGTTTTTT. It translates to CSAPGRRELAGELFF.